Included here is one TCR beta chain sequence, with context. Its target antigen remains unknown. No per-base quality is available; no much larger clone lies one base away. The data belong to a study of cytotoxic CD8 clonotypes in ibrutinib-treated CLL listed by TCRdb under 2021. Context from the whole study: The cohort included some 14 treatment-naive and some twelve relapsed/refractory patients; 17 to 18 were IGHV unmutated. Responses were partial in around 25 patients and complete in 2; after median approximately 69 months follow-up, approximately 15 stayed in remission and 12 progressed. Response samples were obtained after a median of 12 months of treatment, with a range of about 6 to 36 months. Samples averaged approximately 260,000 productive templates and 90,000 to 95,000 productive rearrangements. Of the 86 people in the trial, 25 to 30 had longitudinal samples available. Cryopreserved peripheral blood mononuclear cells were obtained before treatment, at response, and at either sustained remission or disease progression. All remission and progressive disease samples were collected while patients were still receiving ibrutinib. What the research found in general, with its limitations: Clonality rose at ibrutinib response, remained stable during sustained remission, and dropped back toward baseline at progression. Sustained-remission and progressing patients did not have matched sampling times, and lymph node repertoires were not examined. At baseline, clonality was higher than in age-matched healthy donors and showed a strong correlation with circulating CD8+ T-cell counts. Public clonotypes were rare and either shrank or stayed stable during treatment, and the rise in clonality at ibrutinib response reflected expansion of private clonotypes.

The intended sense of this specimen's time point label: 12 months on ibrutinib. For TCR beta library preparation, 1.5 to 2.5 micrograms of genomic DNA was extracted from cryopreserved PBMCs. Longitudinal blood samples from CLL patients on ibrutinib monotherapy were analyzed using high-throughput TCR beta sequencing. The patients took part in an open-label, single-center phase 2 trial of ibrutinib monotherapy. The goal of deep resolution MiSeq sequencing was a depth between 1 in 1 million and 1 in 200,000 T cells, and coverage averaged 10x per clonotype. TCR beta libraries were generated with the immunoSEQ hsTCRB Kit. As for the authors' bioinformatics: Data were analyzed with ImmunoSEQ Data Assistant and ImmunoSEQ Analyzer, with V, D and J genes assigned per IMGT definitions. Clonality was computed as one minus normalized Shannon entropy of productive rearrangement frequencies, ranging from 0 to 1. Public clonotype analysis was restricted to overrepresented clonotypes comprising at least 0.05% of each patient's repertoire. About a dozen age-matched healthy donor repertoires from immuneACCESS served as clonality controls. The clones in this table, taken by TCRdb from immuneACCESS, are in-frame only. Not every clone is retained; where verified, under half of the shortfall comes from an unresolved V gene, and the cause of the rest is unknown. V, J and clone size are those of that table, while D and trimming were read from the DNA. In all, the sample holds about 200,000 clones, and roughly 73% of those were seen once. The ten largest account for around 10% of the sample.

V lost 10 bases and J lost 2 bases; the stretch between them is 16 bases long. The CDR3 goes from the cysteine to the phenylalanine over 14 residues. Solely the CDR3 DNA is kept, with 42 bases framed from the first base. The germline V gene yields MNHEY for CDR1 and SVGAGI for CDR2. The chain was built from TRBV6-5 and TRBJ2-3; the D element might be TRBD1 or TRBD2, as each aligns at 5 bases. Here the sequenced sample was PBMCs, taken after 12 months of ibrutinib treatment. The source is a human donor with chronic lymphocytic leukemia. The nucleotides are TGTGCCACCAACCGGGGCGGACACACAGATACGCAGTATTTT. It translates as CATNRGGHTDTQYF.